This T cell receptor beta chain was captured in a study of blood T cell repertoires in COVID-19. Overall study context: COVID-19 samples from acute and convalescent phases originated in the United States, Italy and Spain.

The table came from immunoSEQ multiplex PCR; TCRdb's copy has only in-frame clones and leaves some out. The data show about 70,000 clones, with 86% seen just once and 3.9% held by the top ten. This clonotype originated in a man between 65 and 80 years old with active COVID-19. The sample was peripheral blood.

The CDR3 bases are TGTGCCAGTCATAGGGACAGGTTCAACTATGGCTACACCTTC. Its protein is CASHRDRFNYGYTF. V and J are TRBV19 and TRBJ1-2, with TRBD1 identical over 8 bases. The germline V gene has CDR1 LNHDA and CDR2 SQIVND (reference sequence). V trimming: 8 bases; J trimming: 2 bases; junction bases outside the gene matches: 7. This CDR3 region has 14 residues. The full variable domain, with the rest looked up from reference TRBV19 and TRBJ1-2, is DGGITQSPKYLFRKEGQNVTLSCEQNLNHDAMYWYRQDPGQGLRLIYYSQIVNDFQKGDIAEGYSVSREKKESFPLTVTSAQKNPTAFYLCASHRDRFNYGYTFGSGTRLTVV.